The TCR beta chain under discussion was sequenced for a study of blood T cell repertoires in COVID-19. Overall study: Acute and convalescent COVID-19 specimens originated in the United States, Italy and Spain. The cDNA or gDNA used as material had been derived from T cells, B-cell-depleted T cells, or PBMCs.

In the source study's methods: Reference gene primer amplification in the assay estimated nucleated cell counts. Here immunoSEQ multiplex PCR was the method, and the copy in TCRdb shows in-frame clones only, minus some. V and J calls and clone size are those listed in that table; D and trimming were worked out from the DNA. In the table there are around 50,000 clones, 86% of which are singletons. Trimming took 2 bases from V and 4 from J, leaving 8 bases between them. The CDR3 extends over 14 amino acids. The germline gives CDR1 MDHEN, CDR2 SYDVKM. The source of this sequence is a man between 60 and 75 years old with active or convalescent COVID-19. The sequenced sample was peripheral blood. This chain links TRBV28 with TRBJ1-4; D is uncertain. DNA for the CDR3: TGTGCCAGCAGTTTAGCGCTGGTTAATGAAAAACTGTTTTTT. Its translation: CASSLALVNEKLFF.